These T cell receptor beta chains were read from a single sample in a study of Ad26.COV2.S vaccination and SARS-CoV-2 variants. TCRdb keeps only in-frame clones here, not all; method: immunoSEQ multiplex PCR. The sample lists roughly 400,000 clones; about 89% were seen once. Specimen: peripheral blood, collected in a trial of Ad26.COV2.S vaccine versus placebo. These receptors came from a person between 18 and 65 years old who received the Ad26.COV2.S COVID-19 vaccine or a placebo. CDR3s include the opening cysteine and the closing phenylalanine or tryptophan. The D gene is left open where the match is weak. Some rows mark clone size as missing; the rest say once, few, many or name a class of expanded clone.

V gene	clone size	D gene	J gene	CDR3 DNA	CDR3 protein
TRBV7-2	NA	NA	TRBJ2-7	TGTGCCAGCAGCTTAACAGGGGAGGTCTACGAGCAGTACTTC	CASSLTGEVYEQYF
TRBV5-4	NA	NA	TRBJ2-1	TGTGCCAGCAGCTTCGACAGTGACCACAATGAGCAGTTCTTC	CASSFDSDHNEQFF
TRBV6-6	NA	NA	TRBJ2-3	TGTGCCAGCAGGAGGGATCCGGTTGATACGCAGTATTTT	CASRRDPVDTQYF
TRBV7-3	NA	NA	TRBJ2-3	TGTGCCAGCAGCTTAAATTCTTACGCAGATACGCAGTATTTT	CASSLNSYADTQYF
TRBV12-5	NA	NA	TRBJ1-1	TGTGCTAGTGGTTTGGTTTTGGGGGACCCCCAGAACACTGAAGCTTTCTTT	CASGLVLGDPQNTEAFF
TRBV27	once	TRBD2	TRBJ2-7	TGTGCCAGCAGTCCAGGACGGGGGGGCTACGAGCAGTACTTC	CASSPGRGGYEQYF
TRBV2	NA	NA	TRBJ2-2	TGTGCCAGCAGTCCCCTTACTTCGACCGGGGAGCTGTTTTTT	CASSPLTSTGELFF
TRBV6-2/TRBV6-3	NA	TRBD1	TRBJ2-4	TGTGCCAGCAGTTACAGGGGGCGAACGGCCAAAAACATTCAGTACTTC	CASSYRGRTAKNIQYF
TRBV28	NA	NA	TRBJ2-5	TGTGCCAGCAGTTTTTTTGGGGCAGTCGAAGAGACCCAGTACTTC	CASSFFGAVEETQYF
TRBV5-4	few	TRBD1	TRBJ1-2	TGTGCCAGCAGCCCCGCCCTACCCGGGACAGGGGGCGCTGAAGGCTACACCTTC	CASSPALPGTGGAEGYTF
TRBV7-9	NA	NA	TRBJ1-1	TGTGCCAGCAGCTCGAGGCCCGGGACACAGAACACTGAAGCTTTCTTT	CASSSRPGTQNTEAFF
TRBV7-6	few	NA	TRBJ2-3	TGTGCCAGCAGCTTCGGGTCAGATACGCAGTATTTT	CASSFGSDTQYF
TRBV10-3	NA	TRBD1	TRBJ1-2	TGTGCCATCAGTGAACAGGGGGCGGAGGGCTACACCTTC	CAISEQGAEGYTF
TRBV28	NA	NA	TRBJ1-2	TGTGCCAGCAGTTTTTTTTCGGCCCGTGGCTACACCTTC	CASSFFSARGYTF
TRBV11-2	NA	TRBD2	TRBJ2-1	TGTGCCAGCAGCCTGGGACTAGACACCTACAATGAGCAGTTCTTC	CASSLGLDTYNEQFF
TRBV6-4	NA	NA	TRBJ2-3	TGTGCCAGCAGTGACGACGGGGCCGCGACAGATACGCAGTATTTT	CASSDDGAATDTQYF
TRBV29-1	NA	NA	TRBJ1-5	TGCAGCGTATGGTGCCGGGACACTAATTATCAGCCCCAGCATTTT	CSVWCRDTNYQPQHF
TRBV6-5	NA	TRBD1	TRBJ2-7	TGTGCCAGCGCCCGGGACAGGGGGCCGACCTACGAGCAGTACTTC	CASARDRGPTYEQYF
TRBV28	NA	TRBD1	TRBJ2-5	TGTGCCAGCAGCCTGGACAGGGTTGAGACCCAGTACTTC	CASSLDRVETQYF
TRBV6-5	NA	NA	TRBJ1-2	TGTGCCAGCAGTATTGGGATCTATGGCTACACCTTC	CASSIGIYGYTF
TRBV2	NA	TRBD1	TRBJ2-2	TGTGCCAGCCGAGACAGGGGGCGGACCGGGGAGCTGTTTTTT	CASRDRGRTGELFF
TRBV21-1	NA	NA	TRBJ2-1	TGTGCCAGCAGCGCACAGGGACAGGAGCAGTTCTTC	CASSAQGQEQFF
TRBV9	NA	NA	TRBJ1-1	TGTGCCAGCAGCGTAGGGGCGGGTGAAGCTTTCTTT	CASSVGAGEAFF
TRBV30	NA	NA	TRBJ2-1	TGTGCCTGGAGCGAAATTTCAAACCCGAGCTCCTACAATGAGCAGTTCTTC	CAWSEISNPSSYNEQFF
TRBV11-2	NA	TRBD2	TRBJ2-3	TGTGCCAGCAGCCGACTAGCGGGAGGCACAGATACGCAGTATTTT	CASSRLAGGTDTQYF
TRBV5-1	NA	TRBD1	TRBJ2-3	TGCGCCAGCAGCCCAAGGGACAGGCGCACAGATACGCAGTATTTT	CASSPRDRRTDTQYF
TRBV3-1/TRBV3-2	NA	TRBD1	TRBJ2-7	TGTGCCAGCAGCCAAGTCCCCCACAGGGGAAGATACGAGCAGTACTTC	CASSQVPHRGRYEQYF
TRBV5-5	NA	TRBD2	TRBJ2-1	TGTGCCAGCAGCTTGGTGTCGGGACTAGCGGCTAATGAGCAGTTCTTC	CASSLVSGLAANEQFF
TRBV28	NA	TRBD1	TRBJ1-5	TGTGCCAGCAGTACGGACGGACAGGGTTGGAATCAGCCCCAGCATTTT	CASSTDGQGWNQPQHF
TRBV5-1	once	NA	TRBJ2-1	TGCGCCAGCAGCTTGGCCTCTACAGACCGGTCTCAGCAGTTCTTC	CASSLASTDRSQQFF
TRBV6-2/TRBV6-3	NA	NA	TRBJ2-3	TGTGCCAGCAGTTATTGGCTGAGCACAGATACGCAGTATTTT	CASSYWLSTDTQYF
TRBV3-1/TRBV3-2	NA	NA	TRBJ1-4	TGTGCCAGCAGCCAAGGGATCACAGGAGTTTTAGCCGAAAAACTGTTTTTT	CASSQGITGVLAEKLFF
TRBV2	NA	NA	TRBJ1-5	TGTGCCAGCAGTGAAAGAGGTTATCAGCCCCAGCATTTT	CASSERGYQPQHF
TRBV7-3	NA	NA	TRBJ2-3	TGTGCCAGCAGCTCCCTGGGGAGGTTTACAGATACGCAGTATTTT	CASSSLGRFTDTQYF
TRBV7-8	NA	NA	TRBJ1-6	TGTGCCAGCAGGATTATGGACGGCCTGATTAGCTCCTATAATTCACCCCTCCACTTT	CASRIMDGLISSYNSPLHF
TRBV2	NA	TRBD2	TRBJ2-1	TGTGCCAGCAGTGGGGGGCTAGCGGGGTACAATGAGCAGTTCTTC	CASSGGLAGYNEQFF
TRBV5-4	NA	TRBD2	TRBJ2-3	TGTGCCAGCCCTGGGACTAGCGGGAACCGCACAGATACGCAGTATTTT	CASPGTSGNRTDTQYF
TRBV5-4	NA	TRBD1	TRBJ1-2	TGTGCCAGCAGCTTGGGAGGGACAGGGATCTATGGCTACACCTTC	CASSLGGTGIYGYTF
TRBV2	NA	TRBD1	TRBJ1-4	TGTGCCAGCAGTGGACAGGGGACTAATGAAAAACTGTTTTTT	CASSGQGTNEKLFF
TRBV7-9	NA	TRBD1	TRBJ1-2	TGTGCCAGCAGCTCTAGGAGAGGGACAGGGGGAGTAGGTGGCTACACCTTC	CASSSRRGTGGVGGYTF
TRBV11-2	NA	NA	TRBJ2-1	TGTGCCAGCAGCTTCTCTAGGGACAATGAGCAGTTCTTC	CASSFSRDNEQFF
TRBV4-1	NA	TRBD2	TRBJ2-7	TGCGCCAGCAGCCAAGATGCCCGGGAGGCCTCCTACGAGCAGTACTTC	CASSQDAREASYEQYF
TRBV19	once	NA	TRBJ1-3	TGTGCCAGTAGGGCAACAATGGGAAACACCATATATTTT	CASRATMGNTIYF
TRBV3-1/TRBV3-2	NA	TRBD1	TRBJ1-1	TGTGCCAGCAGCCAAGAAGCGACAGGGGGCACTGAAGCTTTCTTT	CASSQEATGGTEAFF
TRBV3-1/TRBV3-2	NA	TRBD2	TRBJ2-5	TGTGCCAGCAGCCTAGCGGGAGGGCCAGAGACCCAGTACTTC	CASSLAGGPETQYF
TRBV28	NA	NA	TRBJ2-6	TGTGCCAGCAGTTTCGGCCGTTGGTCTCCGGACTCTGGGGCCAACGTCCTGACTTTC	CASSFGRWSPDSGANVLTF
TRBV6-2/TRBV6-3	NA	TRBD1	TRBJ2-2	TGTGCCAGCAGTTACTCCCGGACAGGTGGAGCCGGGGAGCTGTTTTTT	CASSYSRTGGAGELFF
TRBV6-1	NA	TRBD1	TRBJ2-5	TGTGCCAGCAGTAATCGACAGGGCGAGACCCAGTACTTC	CASSNRQGETQYF
TRBV19	NA	TRBD1	TRBJ1-5	TGTGCCAGTAGTAGACAGGGGGCGCGGAGCAATCAGCCCCAGCATTTT	CASSRQGARSNQPQHF
TRBV27	NA	TRBD1	TRBJ1-6	TGTGCCAGCAGTTTATTAGACAGGGGGAATTCACCCCTCCACTTT	CASSLLDRGNSPLHF
TRBV3-1/TRBV3-2	NA	NA	TRBJ1-1	TGTGCCAGCAGCCATAGGGGGGGGAACACTGAAGCTTTCTTT	CASSHRGGNTEAFF
TRBV19	NA	NA	TRBJ2-1	TGTGCCAGTAGTCGGGCTGAATACAATGAGCAGTTCTTC	CASSRAEYNEQFF
TRBV5-4	NA	NA	TRBJ1-1	TGTGCCAGCAGTTCACGACGGACTATGAACACTGAAGCTTTCTTT	CASSSRRTMNTEAFF
TRBV6-1	once	NA	TRBJ1-2	TGTGCCAGCAGTGAAGCGAAGGGCTATGGCTACACCTTC	CASSEAKGYGYTF
TRBV7-3	NA	NA	TRBJ1-1	TGTGCCAGCAGCAGTCAGGGGAGCACTGAAGCTTTCTTT	CASSSQGSTEAFF
TRBV7-2	NA	NA	TRBJ2-4	TGTGCCAGCAGCTTAGAGGGCAGCCAAAAAAACATTCAGTACTTC	CASSLEGSQKNIQYF